The 21 T cell receptor beta chains below were found in one sample sequenced in a study of CD8 T cells in ankylosing spondylitis. TCRdb ran MiXCR on the 5' RACE reads and lists one entry per CDR3 protein. This table holds some 40,000 distinct CDR3 sequences, over 2.5% found once. The sample comprised blood, either unsorted or a sorted T cell fraction (not recorded which). The origin of the receptors is a male donor with ankylosing spondylitis or in good health (not recorded which).

The sample holds many counts of this clonotype. The chain couples TRBV9 to TRBJ1-2, with TRBD1 identical over 9 bases. CDR1 is SGDLS and CDR2 is YYNGEE in the germline V gene. The CDR3 is 15 residues long. Losses at the gene ends were 0 bases for V and 5 bases for J; bases not matched to a gene: 5. In DNA, the CDR3 is TGTGCCAGCAGCGTAGTGGACAGGGGTGATTATGGCTACACCTTC. It codes for CASSVVDRGDYGYTF.

The chain is built from TRBV9 and TRBJ2-5; D is unclear. Per the germline V gene, CDR1 is SGDLS and CDR2 is YYNGEE. This CDR3 has 16 amino acids. Trimming removed 0 bases at V and 1 base at J, with 13 bases between. The CDR3 protein is CASSVAAGAFQETQYF. In DNA, the CDR3 is TGTGCCAGCAGCGTAGCGGCAGGAGCCTTCCAAGAGACCCAGTACTTC.

This clonotype was seen many times. V usage is TRBV9 and J usage is TRBJ2-6, with D maybe TRBD1 (6 bases). CDR3 length: 15 amino acids. The V and J ends lost 0 bases and 2 bases respectively, with 6 bases between them. Per the germline V gene, CDR1 is SGDLS and CDR2 is YYNGEE. In DNA form, the CDR3 reads TGTGCCAGCAGCGTAGGGACAGCTGGGGCCAACGTCCTGACTTTC. Its translation: CASSVGTAGANVLTF.

This clonotype has a count of ten or more. This rearrangement joins TRBV9 to TRBJ2-1, with D unresolved. The CDR3 totals 12 residues. Germline loops: CDR1 SGDLS, CDR2 YYNGEE. Trimming took 0 bases from V and 8 from J, leaving 6 bases between them. As DNA, the CDR3 is TGTGCCAGCAGCGTAGCCAGCCATGAGCAGTTCTTC. Its protein product is CASSVASHEQFF.

The table lists this clonotype with many counts. The J gene is TRBJ2-1, the V gene TRBV9, with TRBD1 matching over 7 bases. After removal of 3 bases from V and 2 bases from J, the junction contained 5 bases not matched to a gene. The CDR3 consists of 15 residues. The V gene's germline CDR1 is SGDLS and CDR2 YYNGEE. CDR3 sequence reads: CASSARTGAYNEQFF. CDR3 DNA: TGTGCCAGCAGCGCTAGGACAGGAGCCTACAATGAGCAGTTCTTC.

This clonotype was counted many times. The gene calls are TRBV9 and TRBJ2-5, with 9 bases lining up with TRBD2. The length of the CDR3 is 15 residues. Trimming cost V 4 bases and J 2 bases; bases outside gene matches: 6. Germline V gene data show CDR1 as SGDLS and CDR2 as YYNGEE. The CDR3 DNA is TGTGCCAGCAGCCTCTCTAGCGGGAAGCAAGAGACCCAGTACTTC. Translated, it gives CASSLSSGKQETQYF.

This clonotype has ten or more counts. This sequence joins TRBV9 and TRBJ2-1; 7 bases agree with TRBD1. With V trimmed by 5 bases and J by 10 bases, 15 bases remained unmatched. Germline values: CDR1 SGDLS, CDR2 YYNGEE. There are 15 residues in the CDR3. This CDR3 is CASSHPETGLLEQFF. DNA of the CDR3: TGTGCCAGCAGTCACCCCGAGACAGGGCTGTTAGAGCAGTTCTTC.

This clonotype was found many times. The V gene is TRBV9, the J gene TRBJ2-3; a possible D gene is TRBD1 (5 bases). V was pared by 2 bases and J by 3 bases, with 16 bases between. Per the germline V gene, CDR1 is SGDLS and CDR2 is YYNGEE. This CDR3 comprises 16 residues. The CDR3 bases are TGTGCCAGCAGCGTCGCGGTGGGTGCAGGGACAGATACGCAGTATTTT. Its translation is CASSVAVGAGTDTQYF.

In its sample, this clonotype is medium-sized (0.01 to 0.1%). J is TRBJ2-5 and V is TRBV21-1; the table calls TRBD1, which could not be checked here. TRBV21-1 is reported as a pseudogene. This CDR3 has 15 amino acids. The CDR3 protein is CASSKKDPGGETQYF. Written as DNA, the CDR3 is TGTGCCAGCAGCAAAAAAGATCCAGGGGGAGAGACCCAGTACTTC.

This clonotype has at least ten counts. The chain uses TRBV9 and TRBJ2-5, with D perhaps TRBD1 (5 bases). The CDR3 covers 13 residues. Trimming took 0 bases from V and 7 from J, leaving 10 bases between them. Germline V gives CDR1 SGDLS, CDR2 YYNGEE. The CDR3, as DNA: TGTGCCAGCAGCGTAGAGACTCAGGGGACCCAGTACTTC. This translates into CASSVETQGTQYF.

This clonotype was observed at least ten times. The chain recombines TRBV9 with TRBJ1-2; D may be TRBD1 (6 bases). Trimming shortened V by 7 bases and J by 5 bases, and 15 bases separated the two germline ends. The CDR3 loop spans 13 amino acids. The germline gives CDR1 SGDLS, CDR2 YYNGEE. CDR3 loop: CASAGAAGYGYTF. DNA for the CDR3: TGTGCCAGCGCGGGGGCGGCGGGATATGGCTACACCTTC.

This clonotype occurred many times. The V gene is TRBV9, the J gene TRBJ2-3, with D possibly being TRBD1 (6 bases). V lost 0 bases to trimming and J lost 1 base, with 15 bases between them. The CDR3 length is 17 residues. The V gene's germline CDR1 is SGDLS and CDR2 YYNGEE. CDR3 protein: CASSVAQFGGGTDTQYF. The CDR3 nucleotides are TGTGCCAGCAGCGTAGCCCAATTTGGGGGCGGCACAGATACGCAGTATTTT.

This clonotype has at least ten counts. The CDR3 spells CASSPRQAPSYLAKNIQYF. As DNA, the CDR3 is TGTGCCAGCAGCCCGCGACAGGCCCCGTCATACCTAGCCAAAAACATTCAGTACTTC. V usage is TRBV9 and J usage is TRBJ2-4, with a tentative D call TRBD1 (6 bases). Germline V gives CDR1 SGDLS, CDR2 YYNGEE. V was pared by 4 bases and J by 0 bases, with 23 bases between. This CDR3 region has 19 residues.

This clonotype was recorded at least ten times. The chain is built from TRBV9 and TRBJ1-2; D remains ambiguous. Deletions cut 1 base from V and 4 bases from J, with 5 bases between. The CDR3 length is 12 residues. Germline loops: CDR1 SGDLS, CDR2 YYNGEE. The CDR3 coding sequence is TGTGCCAGCAGCGTAAGCTCCTATGGCTACACCTTC. It translates to CASSVSSYGYTF.

In this sample, this clonotype turned up many times. V and J are TRBV9 and TRBJ1-4, with unresolved D. V was trimmed by 0 bases and J by 7 bases, leaving 13 bases between them. The CDR3 totals 15 residues. Germline loops: CDR1 SGDLS, CDR2 YYNGEE. CDR3 DNA: TGTGCCAGCAGCGTAGAGGACGGGAGAGGTGAAAAACTGTTTTTT. Protein product: CASSVEDGRGEKLFF.

Ten or more counts support this clonotype. This chain connects TRBV9 to TRBJ2-1; TRBD1 matches at 8 bases. Trimming removed 0 bases from V and 7 bases from J; junction bases left unmatched: 6. This CDR3 spans 15 amino acids. Per germline, CDR1 SGDLS and CDR2 YYNGEE. CDR3 nucleotide sequence: TGTGCCAGCAGCGTAGCTCCGACAGGGGATAATGAGCAGTTCTTC. Its translation is CASSVAPTGDNEQFF. Looking up the rest from reference TRBV9 and TRBJ2-1 gives the full variable domain: DSGVTQTPKHLITATGQRVTLRCSPRSGDLSVYWYQQSLDQGLQFLIQYYNGEERAKGNILERFSAQQFPDLHSELNLSSLELGDSALYFCASSVAPTGDNEQFFGPGTRLTVL.

This clonotype was seen repeatedly, ten times or more. J is TRBJ1-1 and V is TRBV9; D gene unclear. The germline gives CDR1 SGDLS, CDR2 YYNGEE. The CDR3 contains 14 residues. The V and J ends lost 0 bases and 5 bases respectively, with 11 bases between them. The CDR3 here is CASSVGRAGTEAFF. For the CDR3, the DNA is TGTGCCAGCAGCGTAGGAAGGGCGGGGACTGAAGCTTTCTTT.

This clonotype was recorded many times. The CDR3 sequence: CASSVSGSLNNEQFF. CDR3 sequence (DNA): TGTGCCAGCAGCGTCAGCGGGAGCCTTAACAATGAGCAGTTCTTC. This chain links TRBV9 with TRBJ2-1, with 8 bases aligning to TRBD2. V lost 2 bases to trimming and J lost 5 bases; unmatched junction nucleotides: 6. Germline V lookup: CDR1 SGDLS, CDR2 YYNGEE. There are 15 residues in the CDR3.

At least ten counts were recorded for this clonotype. The chain combines TRBV9 with TRBJ1-3; the D gene is possibly TRBD1 (5 bases). Germline values: CDR1 SGDLS, CDR2 YYNGEE. Trimming pared 3 bases from V and 0 bases from J, leaving 13 bases between. The CDR3 runs 16 residues. The CDR3 DNA reads TGTGCCAGCAGCGGAGGGGCCCTGAGCTCTGGAAACACCATATATTTT. Protein product: CASSGGALSSGNTIYF.

This clonotype was counted many times. This rearrangement joins TRBV9 to TRBJ2-2; D perhaps matches TRBD2 (5 bases). This CDR3 comprises 16 residues. V was pared by 0 bases and J by 0 bases, with 9 bases between. CDR1 and CDR2 from the germline V gene are SGDLS and YYNGEE. This CDR3 reads CASSVAQRANTGELFF. The CDR3, as DNA: TGTGCCAGCAGCGTAGCCCAGAGGGCGAACACCGGGGAGCTGTTTTTT.

This clonotype came up many times. The chain links TRBV9 to TRBJ2-3; tentatively, D is TRBD1 (6 bases). With 2 bases removed from V and 2 bases from J, the gap between germline ends came to 9 bases. Germline assignment: CDR1 SGDLS and CDR2 YYNGEE. This CDR3 has 14 amino acids. The CDR3 sequence is CASSVGQLTDTQYF. The CDR3 coding sequence is TGTGCCAGCAGCGTCGGACAGCTCACAGATACGCAGTATTTT.